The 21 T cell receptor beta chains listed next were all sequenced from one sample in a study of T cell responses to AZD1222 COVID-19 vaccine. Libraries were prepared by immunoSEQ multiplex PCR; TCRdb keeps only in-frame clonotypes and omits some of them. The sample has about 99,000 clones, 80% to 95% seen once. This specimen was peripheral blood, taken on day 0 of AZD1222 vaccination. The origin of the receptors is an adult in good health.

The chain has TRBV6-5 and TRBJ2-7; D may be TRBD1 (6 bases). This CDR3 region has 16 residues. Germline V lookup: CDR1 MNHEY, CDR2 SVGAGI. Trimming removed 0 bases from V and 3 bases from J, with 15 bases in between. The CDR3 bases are TGTGCCAGCAGTTACTCTTATTTTGGGGACAACTACGAGCAGTACTTC. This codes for CASSYSYFGDNYEQYF.

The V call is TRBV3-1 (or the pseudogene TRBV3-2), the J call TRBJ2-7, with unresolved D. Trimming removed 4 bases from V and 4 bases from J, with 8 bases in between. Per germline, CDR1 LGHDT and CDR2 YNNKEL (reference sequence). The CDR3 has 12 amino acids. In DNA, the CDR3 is TGTGCCAGCAGCCCTAATCGGTACGAGCAGTACTTC. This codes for CASSPNRYEQYF.

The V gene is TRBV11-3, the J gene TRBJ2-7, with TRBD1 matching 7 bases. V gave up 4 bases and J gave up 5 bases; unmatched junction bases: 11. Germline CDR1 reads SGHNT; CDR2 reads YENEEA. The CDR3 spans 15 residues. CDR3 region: CASSSNKGGYDEQYF. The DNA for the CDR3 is TGTGCCAGCAGCTCCAATAAAGGGGGCTATGACGAGCAGTACTTC.

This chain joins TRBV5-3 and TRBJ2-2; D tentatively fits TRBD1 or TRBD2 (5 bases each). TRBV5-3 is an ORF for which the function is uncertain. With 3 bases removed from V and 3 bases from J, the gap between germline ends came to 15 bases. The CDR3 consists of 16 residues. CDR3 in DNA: TGTGCCAGAAGCTATACTAGTCGGGGCTACACCGGGGAGCTGTTTTTT. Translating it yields CARSYTSRGYTGELFF.

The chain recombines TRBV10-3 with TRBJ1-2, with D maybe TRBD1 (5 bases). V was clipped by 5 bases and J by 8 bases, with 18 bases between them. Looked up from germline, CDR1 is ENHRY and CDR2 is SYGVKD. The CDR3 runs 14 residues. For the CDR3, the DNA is TGTGCCATCAGTCGGGACCAACGAAACGGCGGCTACACCTTC. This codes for CAISRDQRNGGYTF.

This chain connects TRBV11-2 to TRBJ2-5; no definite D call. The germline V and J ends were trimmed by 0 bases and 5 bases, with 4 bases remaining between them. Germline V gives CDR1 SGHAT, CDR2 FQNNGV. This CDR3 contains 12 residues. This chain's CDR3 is CASSLDGETQYF. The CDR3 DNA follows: TGTGCCAGCAGCTTAGATGGGGAGACCCAGTACTTC. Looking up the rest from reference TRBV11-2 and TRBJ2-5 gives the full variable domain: EAGVAQSPRYKIIEKRQSVAFWCNPISGHATLYWYQQILGQGPKLLIQFQNNGVVDDSQLPKDRFSAERLKGVDSTLKIQPAKLEDSAVYLCASSLDGETQYFGPGTRLLVL.

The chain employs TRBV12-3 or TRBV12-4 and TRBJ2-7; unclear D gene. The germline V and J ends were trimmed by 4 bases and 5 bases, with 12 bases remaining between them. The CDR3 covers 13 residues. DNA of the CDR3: TGTGCCAGCAGTTCCCTCTTTCTGGACGAGCAGTACTTC. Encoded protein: CASSSLFLDEQYF.

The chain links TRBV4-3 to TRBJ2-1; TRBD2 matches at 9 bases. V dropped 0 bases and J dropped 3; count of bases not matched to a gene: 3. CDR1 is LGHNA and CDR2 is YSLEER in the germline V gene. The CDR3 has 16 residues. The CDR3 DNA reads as TGCGCCAGCAGCCAAGATAGTAGCGGGGGCTACAATGAGCAGTTCTTC. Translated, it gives CASSQDSSGGYNEQFF.

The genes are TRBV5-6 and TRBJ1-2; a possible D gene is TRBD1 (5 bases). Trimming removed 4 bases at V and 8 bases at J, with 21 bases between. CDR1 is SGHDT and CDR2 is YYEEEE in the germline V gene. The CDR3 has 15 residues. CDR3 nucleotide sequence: TGTGCCAGCAGCCCCCCCGGGGCGACCCTAAAAGGCTACACCTTC. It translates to CASSPPGATLKGYTF.

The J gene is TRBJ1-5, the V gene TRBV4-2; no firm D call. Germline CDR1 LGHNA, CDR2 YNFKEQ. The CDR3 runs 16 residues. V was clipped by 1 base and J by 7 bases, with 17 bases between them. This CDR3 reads CASSQVLEGGGQPQHF. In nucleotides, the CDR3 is TGTGCCAGCAGCCAAGTCTTGGAGGGAGGCGGCCAGCCCCAGCATTTT.

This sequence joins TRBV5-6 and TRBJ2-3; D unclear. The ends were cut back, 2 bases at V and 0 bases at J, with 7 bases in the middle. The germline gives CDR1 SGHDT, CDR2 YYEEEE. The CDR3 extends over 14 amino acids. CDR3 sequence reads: CASSFLLSTDTQYF. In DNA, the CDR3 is TGTGCCAGCAGCTTTTTACTTAGCACAGATACGCAGTATTTT.

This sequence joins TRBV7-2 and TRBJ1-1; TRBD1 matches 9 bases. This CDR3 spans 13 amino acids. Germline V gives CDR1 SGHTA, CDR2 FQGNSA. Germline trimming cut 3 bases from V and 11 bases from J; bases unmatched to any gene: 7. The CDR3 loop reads CASSFTRDREAFF. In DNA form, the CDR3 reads TGTGCCAGCAGCTTCACCCGGGACAGGGAGGCTTTCTTT.

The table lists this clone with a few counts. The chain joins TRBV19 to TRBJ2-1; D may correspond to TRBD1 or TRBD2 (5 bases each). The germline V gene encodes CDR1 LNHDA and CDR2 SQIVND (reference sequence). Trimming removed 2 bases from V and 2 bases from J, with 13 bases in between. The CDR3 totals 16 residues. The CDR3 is CASSIHGTGTYNEQFF. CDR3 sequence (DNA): TGTGCCAGTAGTATACATGGGACCGGCACCTACAATGAGCAGTTCTTC.

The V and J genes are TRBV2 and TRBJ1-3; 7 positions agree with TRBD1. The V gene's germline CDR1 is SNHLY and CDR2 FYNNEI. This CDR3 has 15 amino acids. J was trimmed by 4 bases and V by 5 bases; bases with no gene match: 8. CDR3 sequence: CASSFDRAGGNTIYF. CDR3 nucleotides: TGTGCCAGCAGTTTCGACAGGGCGGGGGGAAACACCATATATTTT. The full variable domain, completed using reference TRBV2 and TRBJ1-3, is EPEVTQTPSHQVTQMGQEVILRCVPISNHLYFYWYRQILGQKVEFLVSFYNNEISEKSEIFDDQFSVERPDGSNFTLKIRSTKLEDSAMYFCASSFDRAGGNTIYFGEGSWLTVV.

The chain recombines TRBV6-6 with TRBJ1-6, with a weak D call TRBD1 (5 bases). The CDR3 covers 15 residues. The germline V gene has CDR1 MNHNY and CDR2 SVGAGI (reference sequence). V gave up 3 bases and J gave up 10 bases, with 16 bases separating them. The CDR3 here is CASSYIPSPGSPLHF. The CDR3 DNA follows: TGTGCCAGCAGTTATATACCCTCCCCAGGGTCACCCCTCCACTTT.

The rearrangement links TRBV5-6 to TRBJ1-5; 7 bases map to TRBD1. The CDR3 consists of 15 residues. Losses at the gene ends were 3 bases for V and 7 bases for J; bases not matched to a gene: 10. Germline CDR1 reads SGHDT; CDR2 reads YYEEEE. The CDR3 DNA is TGTGCCAGCAGCTCCTTTGACAGGGCGGGACAGCCCCAGCATTTT. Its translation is CASSSFDRAGQPQHF.

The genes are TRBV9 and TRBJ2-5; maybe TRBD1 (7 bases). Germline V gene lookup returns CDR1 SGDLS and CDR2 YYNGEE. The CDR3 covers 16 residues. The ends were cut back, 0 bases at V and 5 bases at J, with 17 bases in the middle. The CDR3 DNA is TGTGCCAGCAGCGTAGGGCAGGGGGGTTTTTTTGAGACCCAGTACTTC. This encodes CASSVGQGGFFETQYF.

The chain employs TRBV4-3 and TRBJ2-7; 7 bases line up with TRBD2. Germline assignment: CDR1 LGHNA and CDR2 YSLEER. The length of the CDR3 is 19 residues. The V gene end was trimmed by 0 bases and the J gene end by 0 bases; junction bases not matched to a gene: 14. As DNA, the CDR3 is TGCGCCAGCAGCCAAGAGTGGGGTGGGGAGGGGAGCTTCTCCTACGAGCAGTACTTC. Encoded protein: CASSQEWGGEGSFSYEQYF.

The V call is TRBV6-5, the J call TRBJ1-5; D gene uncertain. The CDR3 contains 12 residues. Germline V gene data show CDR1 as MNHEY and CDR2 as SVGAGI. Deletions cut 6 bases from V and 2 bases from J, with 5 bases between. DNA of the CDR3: TGTGCCAGCAGGGTCGGCAATCAGCCCCAGCATTTT. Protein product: CASRVGNQPQHF.

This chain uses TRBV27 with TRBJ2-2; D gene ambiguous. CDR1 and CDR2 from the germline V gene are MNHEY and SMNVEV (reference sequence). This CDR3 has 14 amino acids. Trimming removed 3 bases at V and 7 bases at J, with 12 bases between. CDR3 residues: CASSLFSGGGELFF. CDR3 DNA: TGTGCCAGCAGTTTGTTTTCAGGCGGCGGGGAGCTGTTTTTT.

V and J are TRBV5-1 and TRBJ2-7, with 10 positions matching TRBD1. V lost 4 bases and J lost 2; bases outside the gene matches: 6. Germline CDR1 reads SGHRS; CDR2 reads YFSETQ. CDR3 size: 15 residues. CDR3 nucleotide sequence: TGCGCCAGCAGCGTCGACAGGGGGCAGACCTACGAGCAGTACTTC. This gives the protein CASSVDRGQTYEQYF.